Below, 25 T cell receptor beta chains from the same sample are listed, as sequenced in a study of T cell repertoires in aging, cancer and after chemotherapy. TCR beta rearrangements were amplified from peripheral blood genomic DNA. Multiplex touch-down PCR with TRB-A/B primers amplified rearranged V-D-J TRB sequences. TCRdb analysed the multiplex PCR reads with MiXCR anew, one entry per CDR3 protein. The table lists approximately 10,000 distinct CDR3 sequences, under 55% of them singletons, with less than 8.5% in the top ten. The sequencing input was blood. The receptors shown here come from a human donor in good health.

This clonotype occurred a few times. The rearrangement joins TRBV5-5 to TRBJ1-2; 7 bases are shared with TRBD1. V trimming: 2 bases; J trimming: 4 bases; junction bases outside the gene matches: 11. Germline CDR1 and CDR2: SGHKS and YYEKEE (reference sequence). This CDR3 is built from 16 residues. CDR3 protein: CASSLTSGPGGYGYTF. The CDR3 DNA sequence: TGTGCCAGCAGCTTAACGTCGGGGCCAGGGGGCTATGGCTACACCTTC.

The V call is TRBV12-3 or TRBV12-4, the J call TRBJ1-1; no firm D call. With 2 bases removed from V and 5 bases from J, the gap between germline ends came to 12 bases. The CDR3 contains 14 residues. CDR3 sequence reads: CASSLQGTNTEAFF. CDR3 sequence (DNA): TGTGCCAGCAGTTTACAAGGAACGAATACTGAAGCTTTCTTT.

The rearrangement joins TRBV6-5 to TRBJ2-7, with 9 positions matching TRBD1. Germline CDR1 is MNHEY and CDR2 is SVGAGI. V was pared by 6 bases and J by 3 bases, with 9 bases of the junction left unmatched. The CDR3 runs to 15 residues. In DNA, the CDR3 is TGTGCCAGCAGGGAGAGGGACAGGGCAATCTACGAGCAGTACTTC. Translating it yields CASRERDRAIYEQYF.

V and J are TRBV19 and TRBJ2-3, with a weak D call TRBD2 (5 bases). Per the germline V gene, CDR1 is LNHDA and CDR2 is SQIVND (reference sequence). Deletions cut 6 bases from V and 6 bases from J, with 13 bases between. This CDR3 has 13 residues. CDR3 DNA: TGTGCCAGTAGCCCTGAGTGGAGGGATACGCAGTATTTT. Protein: CASSPEWRDTQYF.

This clonotype was observed once. The chain has TRBV28 and TRBJ1-5, with D perhaps TRBD1 (5 bases). The CDR3 consists of 14 residues. V was trimmed by 0 bases and J by 6 bases, leaving 9 bases between them. CDR1 is MDHEN and CDR2 is SYDVKM in the germline V gene. The CDR3 DNA is TGTGCCAGCAGTTTATGGCAGGGAGGTCAGCCCCAGCATTTT. Translated, it gives CASSLWQGGQPQHF.

This clonotype was seen a few times. V and J are TRBV20-1 and TRBJ1-2; tentative D call: TRBD1 (6 bases). CDR3 length: 14 amino acids. Germline CDR1 is DFQATT and CDR2 is SNEGSKA (reference sequence). V lost 4 bases to trimming and J lost 7 bases, with 19 bases between them. The CDR3 protein is CSANYNRVSSGYTF. Here the CDR3 DNA reads TGCAGTGCTAATTACAACAGGGTCTCCTCTGGCTACACCTTC.

The V gene is TRBV12-5, the J gene TRBJ1-6; 8 nucleotides align to TRBD1. Unmatched junction bases numbered 17, after V lost 3 bases and J lost 10 bases. Germline CDR1 is LGHNT and CDR2 is FRNRAP. CDR3 length: 18 residues. The CDR3 DNA reads TGTGCTAGTGGTTTTTCCCAACCCGACAGGGGCCCACTCTCACCCCTCCACTTT. It is translated as CASGFSQPDRGPLSPLHF.

In its sample, this clonotype was seen a few times. This rearrangement joins TRBV30 to TRBJ1-4; D might be TRBD1 (6 bases). V lost 1 base, J lost 10 bases, and 13 bases lay in between. CDR1 and CDR2 from the germline V gene are GTSNPN and SVGIG (reference sequence). CDR3 length: 13 residues. The CDR3, as DNA: TGTGCCTGGAGTGGGTCAGGGGAAGGAAAACTGTTTTTT. This gives the protein CAWSGSGEGKLFF.

This chain connects TRBV6-5 to TRBJ1-6; D unclear. This CDR3 region has 14 residues. Between the trimmed V and J ends, which lost 2 bases and 8 bases, there was a span of 10 bases. CDR1 MNHEY and CDR2 SVGAGI come from the germline V gene. The CDR3 sequence: CASSYRVTDSPLHF. The DNA for the CDR3 is TGTGCCAGCAGTTACAGGGTTACGGATTCACCCCTCCACTTT.

The chain combines TRBV10-3 with TRBJ2-3; no clear D. The germline gives CDR1 ENHRY, CDR2 SYGVKD. V was pared by 6 bases and J by 1 base, with 14 bases between. The CDR3 has 15 amino acids. Here the CDR3 reads CAISLLGGGTDTQYF. As DNA, the CDR3 is TGTGCCATCAGCCTTTTGGGCGGTGGCACAGATACGCAGTATTTT.

This clonotype was detected only a few times. CDR3: CASSLDVGGSPDTQYF. CDR3 nucleotides: TGTGCCAGCAGCTTAGATGTAGGGGGCTCTCCGGATACGCAGTATTTT. The chain joins TRBV7-2 to TRBJ2-3; 7 bases are a match to TRBD1. CDR1 and CDR2 from the germline V gene are SGHTA and FQGNSA. CDR3 size: 16 residues. The V segment lost 1 base and the J segment 6 bases; nucleotides outside the gene matches: 10.

The gene calls are TRBV5-6 and TRBJ2-2, with 13 positions matching TRBD2. With 5 bases clipped from V and 4 bases from J, the junction kept 2 bases outside the gene matches. This CDR3 spans 15 amino acids. Per the germline V gene, CDR1 is SGHDT and CDR2 is YYEEEE. The CDR3 DNA is TGTGCCAGCAGGGGGACTAGCGGGGCCACCGGGGAGCTGTTTTTT. Encoded protein: CASRGTSGATGELFF.

The rearrangement links TRBV6-5 to TRBJ2-1; D is perhaps TRBD2 (6 bases). The V and J ends lost 2 bases and 0 bases respectively, with 11 bases between them. Per germline, CDR1 MNHEY and CDR2 SVGAGI. The CDR3 is 16 amino acids. The CDR3 nucleotides read TGTGCCAGCAGTTACCCAAGCGGGTTCTCCTACAATGAGCAGTTCTTC. Its translation: CASSYPSGFSYNEQFF.

The chain is built from TRBV28 and TRBJ1-6; the D gene is possibly TRBD1 (6 bases). The V gene's germline CDR1 is MDHEN and CDR2 SYDVKM. Trimming removed 3 bases at V and 11 bases at J, with 17 bases between. The CDR3 runs 15 residues. The CDR3 loop is CASSLGGRAWTPLHF. The CDR3 DNA sequence: TGTGCCAGCAGTTTGGGGGGCAGGGCGTGGACACCCCTCCACTTT.

The chain carries TRBV7-2 and TRBJ2-1, with 7 bases matching TRBD2. Germline V gives CDR1 SGHTA, CDR2 FQGNSA. This CDR3 spans 15 amino acids. V shed 7 bases, J shed 1 base, and the junction held 7 bases outside the gene matches. The CDR3 DNA is TGTGCCAGCACTATGTCAGCGGGATCCTACAATGAGCAGTTCTTC. The encoded protein is CASTMSAGSYNEQFF. Variable domain in full (rest from reference TRBV7-2 and TRBJ2-1): GAGVSQSPSNKVTEKGKDVELRCDPISGHTALYWYRQSLGQGLEFLIYFQGNSAPDKSGLPSDRFSAERTGGSVSTLTIQRTQQEDSAVYLCASTMSAGSYNEQFFGPGTRLTVL.

The chain carries TRBV30 and TRBJ2-1; 9 positions agree with TRBD1. Looked up from germline, CDR1 is GTSNPN and CDR2 is SVGIG (reference sequence). Trimming removed 2 bases from V and 7 bases from J; junction bases left unmatched: 9. This CDR3 contains 15 residues. This chain's CDR3 is CAWSPRTGVANEQFF. Written as DNA, the CDR3 is TGTGCCTGGAGTCCCCGGACAGGGGTGGCGAATGAGCAGTTCTTC. Filled out from reference TRBV30 and TRBJ2-1, the complete variable domain reads SQTIHQWPATLVQPVGSPLSLECTVEGTSNPNLYWYRQAAGRGLQLLFYSVGIGQISSEVPQNLSASRPQDRQFILSSKKLLLSDSGFYLCAWSPRTGVANEQFFGPGTRLTVL.

This clonotype showed up just a few times. This chain links TRBV6-5 with TRBJ2-7, with 7 bases aligning to TRBD1. The V and J ends lost 6 bases and 2 bases, in that order; junction bases with no gene match: 10. The germline CDR1 and CDR2 sequences are MNHEY and SVGAGI. This CDR3 has 15 amino acids. CDR3 in amino acids: CASSAEGDRAYEQYF. For the CDR3, the DNA is TGTGCCAGCAGCGCCGAAGGAGACAGGGCCTACGAGCAGTACTTC.

The gene calls are TRBV5-6 and TRBJ2-5, with 9 positions matching TRBD1. From germline, CDR1 is SGHDT and CDR2 YYEEEE. The trim removed 4 bases at V and 2 bases at J, leaving 6 bases unmatched. CDR3 length: 15 amino acids. CDR3 in amino acids: CASSHDRGVQETQYF. DNA for the CDR3: TGTGCCAGCAGCCACGACAGGGGGGTACAAGAGACCCAGTACTTC.

This clonotype was observed a handful of times. The genes are TRBV5-6 and TRBJ2-7; tentative D call: TRBD2 (6 bases). Germline values: CDR1 SGHDT, CDR2 YYEEEE. V was pared by 2 bases and J by 6 bases, with 6 bases between. The CDR3 spans 11 residues. This CDR3 reads CASSFGGEQYF. CDR3 in DNA: TGTGCCAGCAGCTTCGGGGGCGAGCAGTACTTC.

In its sample, this clonotype was seen once. The chain has TRBV28 and TRBJ2-5, with D hard to call. CDR3 length equals 12 residues. Germline-derived CDR1 and CDR2 are MDHEN and SYDVKM. V dropped 3 bases and J dropped 5 bases, with 7 bases sitting between them. The CDR3 reads CASSLAPETQYF. Written as DNA, the CDR3 is TGTGCCAGCAGTTTGGCTCCGGAGACCCAGTACTTC.

The chain employs TRBV19 and TRBJ2-7; D remains unclear. CDR1 and CDR2 from the germline V gene are LNHDA and SQIVND (reference sequence). This CDR3 comprises 14 residues. Trimming cost V 0 bases and J 0 bases, with 6 bases left between them. Here the CDR3 DNA reads TGTGCCAGTAGTATAGACCTCTTCTCCTACGAGCAGTACTTC. This codes for CASSIDLFSYEQYF.

The chain is built from TRBV6-1 and TRBJ1-6; D call uncertain. Trimming cost V 4 bases and J 12 bases, with 16 bases left between them. The CDR3 is made up of 14 amino acids. Germline V gene lookup returns CDR1 MNHNS and CDR2 SASEGT. Here the CDR3 DNA reads TGTGCCAGCAGTGCCGTAGAAGCAAGAGGACCCCTCCACTTT. Amino acids: CASSAVEARGPLHF.

This clonotype was detected only a few times. This chain uses TRBV7-6 with TRBJ1-2; D is unclear. The V and J ends lost 1 base and 0 bases respectively, with 9 bases between them. This CDR3 has 15 residues. Looked up from germline, CDR1 is SGHVS and CDR2 is FNYEAQ. CDR3 nucleotide sequence: TGTGCCAGCAGCTTAGGTATAGGTTCTAACTATGGCTACACCTTC. Translation gives CASSLGIGSNYGYTF.

This clonotype has only one observation. The V gene is TRBV18, the J gene TRBJ2-2; no clear D. V was clipped by 3 bases and J by 11 bases, with 10 bases between them. The CDR3 extends over 12 amino acids. Germline assignment: CDR1 KGHSH and CDR2 LQKENI. The CDR3 DNA follows: TGTGCCAGCTCACCTCTAGGTCCCGAGCTGTTTTTT. Encoded protein: CASSPLGPELFF.

The chain has TRBV5-6 and TRBJ1-2; D perhaps matches TRBD1 (5 bases). The CDR3 has 13 amino acids. The germline V gene has CDR1 SGHDT and CDR2 YYEEEE. The V gene lost 1 base and the J gene lost 8 bases, with 12 bases spanning the gap. The CDR3: CASSLTGSSGYTF. CDR3 DNA sequence: TGTGCCAGCAGCTTGACAGGATCGTCGGGCTACACCTTC.